This is a list of T cell receptor beta chains from one sample in a study of T-cell memory formation after mild COVID-19. TCRdb reanalysed the 5' RACE reads using MiXCR and keeps one entry per CDR3 protein. The data show under 700,000 distinct CDR3 sequences, roughly 20% seen once. The sequenced sample was PBMCs or a T cell subset sorted from them (not recorded which). These receptors came from an adult woman who had mild COVID-19 (a few samples of this study predate the infection). Cell type and time point are not known. Both conserved end residues are part of each CDR3. D genes are given only for firm matches. Part of the rows lack a size; the others show once, few, many or a class for expanded clones.

CDR3aa: CASRGTGGDTEAFF
CDR3nt: TGTGCCAGCAGGGGGACAGGGGGCGACACTGAAGCTTTCTTT
j_gene: TRBJ1-1
v_gene: TRBV12-3/TRBV12-4
d_gene: TRBD1
abundance: NA

CDR3aa: CASSQGGTLWGTEAFF
CDR3nt: TGTGCCAGCAGCCAGGGAGGGACCTTATGGGGCACTGAAGCTTTCTTT
j_gene: TRBJ1-1
v_gene: TRBV14
d_gene: NA
abundance: once

CDR3aa: CASSYLLGTSGSEKAQYF
CDR3nt: TGTGCCAGCAGTTATCTACTCGGGACTAGCGGGAGTGAAAAGGCGCAGTACTTC
j_gene: TRBJ2-7
v_gene: TRBV6-2/TRBV6-3
d_gene: TRBD2
abundance: few

CDR3aa: CASRRVATDTQYF
CDR3nt: TGTGCCAGTCGCAGGGTGGCCACAGATACGCAGTATTTT
j_gene: TRBJ2-3
v_gene: TRBV6-6
d_gene: NA
abundance: few

CDR3aa: CASKGDVNEQFF
CDR3nt: TGTGCCAGCAAGGGGGATGTAAATGAGCAGTTCTTC
j_gene: TRBJ2-1
v_gene: TRBV27
d_gene: NA
abundance: few

CDR3aa: CASRGGGNYGYTF
CDR3nt: TGTGCCAGCAGGGGGGGCGGGAACTATGGCTACACCTTC
j_gene: TRBJ1-2
v_gene: TRBV2
d_gene: NA
abundance: few

CDR3aa: CASKESSYNEQFF
CDR3nt: TGTGCCAGCAAAGAAAGCTCCTACAATGAGCAGTTCTTC
j_gene: TRBJ2-1
v_gene: TRBV6-2/TRBV6-3
d_gene: NA
abundance: many

CDR3aa: CASSQAVAGATGNEQFF
CDR3nt: TGCGCCAGCAGCCAGGCCGTAGCGGGAGCTACTGGCAATGAGCAGTTCTTC
j_gene: TRBJ2-1
v_gene: TRBV4-3
d_gene: TRBD2
abundance: NA

CDR3aa: CASSQEGFRQANTGELFF
CDR3nt: TGTGCCAGCAGCCAAGAAGGATTTCGGCAGGCGAACACCGGGGAGCTGTTTTTT
j_gene: TRBJ2-2
v_gene: TRBV4-2
d_gene: NA
abundance: NA

CDR3aa: CASSQGDRKQYF
CDR3nt: TGTGCCAGCAGCCAAGGCGACAGGAAGCAGTACTTC
j_gene: TRBJ2-7
v_gene: TRBV3-1
d_gene: NA
abundance: NA

CDR3aa: CASLRAGGNYNEQFF
CDR3nt: TGTGCCAGCCTGCGGGCGGGAGGAAACTACAATGAGCAGTTCTTC
j_gene: TRBJ2-1
v_gene: TRBV11-3
d_gene: TRBD2
abundance: few

CDR3aa: CASSLALLGTGTFTDTQYF
CDR3nt: TGTGCCAGCAGCTTAGCCCTTCTCGGGACAGGGACCTTCACAGATACGCAGTATTTT
j_gene: TRBJ2-3
v_gene: TRBV7-9
d_gene: TRBD1
abundance: few

CDR3aa: CASSSGQRKETQYF
CDR3nt: TGCGCCAGCAGCTCGGGACAGAGGAAAGAGACCCAGTACTTC
j_gene: TRBJ2-5
v_gene: TRBV5-1
d_gene: TRBD1
abundance: NA

CDR3aa: CASDPGKGLHANTGELFF
CDR3nt: TGTGCCAGCGACCCGGGAAAGGGACTTCACGCGAACACCGGGGAGCTGTTTTTT
j_gene: TRBJ2-2
v_gene: TRBV9
d_gene: NA
abundance: few

CDR3aa: CASSYGVTEAFF
CDR3nt: TGTGCCAGCAGCTACGGTGTCACTGAAGCTTTCTTT
j_gene: TRBJ1-1
v_gene: TRBV7-2
d_gene: NA
abundance: NA

CDR3aa: CASSLSHPGLAGGDTGELFF
CDR3nt: TGTGCCAGCAGTTTATCGCACCCGGGACTAGCGGGAGGCGACACCGGGGAGCTGTTTTTT
j_gene: TRBJ2-2
v_gene: TRBV27
d_gene: TRBD2
abundance: NA

CDR3aa: CSARPWTSTDTQYF
CDR3nt: TGCAGTGCTCGCCCGTGGACTAGCACAGATACGCAGTATTTT
j_gene: TRBJ2-3
v_gene: TRBV20-1
d_gene: NA
abundance: NA